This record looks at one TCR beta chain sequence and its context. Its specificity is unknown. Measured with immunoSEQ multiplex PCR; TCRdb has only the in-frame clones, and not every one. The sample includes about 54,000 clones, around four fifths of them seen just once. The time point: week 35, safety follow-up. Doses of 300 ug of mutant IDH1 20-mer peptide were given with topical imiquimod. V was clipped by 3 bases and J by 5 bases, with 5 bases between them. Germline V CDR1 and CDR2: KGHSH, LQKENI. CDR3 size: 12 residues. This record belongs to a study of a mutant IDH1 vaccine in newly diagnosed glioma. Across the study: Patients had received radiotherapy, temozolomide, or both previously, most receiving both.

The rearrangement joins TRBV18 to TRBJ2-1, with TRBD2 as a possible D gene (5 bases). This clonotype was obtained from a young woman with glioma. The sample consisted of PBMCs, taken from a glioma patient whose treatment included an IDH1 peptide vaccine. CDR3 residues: CASSPGDNEQFF. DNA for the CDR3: TGTGCCAGCTCACCCGGGGACAATGAGCAGTTCTTC. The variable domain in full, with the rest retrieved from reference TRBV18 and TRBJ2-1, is NAGVMQNPRHLVRRRGQEARLRCSPMKGHSHVYWYRQLPEEGLKFMVYLQKENIIDESGMPKERFSAEFPKEGPSILRIQQVVRGDSAAYFCASSPGDNEQFFGPGTRLTVL.